The following is a TCR beta chain sequence with its context. Its specificity is not known. These data come from a study of cytomegalovirus exposure and HLA in healthy donors. Points from the study as a whole: Most observed TCR sequences were rare, whereas some public TCRs were detected in many donors. DRB1 showed the most TCR associations and HLA-C the fewest in a later analysis, as rates varied by HLA locus.

Amplification used 60 Vbeta primers and 13 Jbeta primers. The repertoire was sequenced with immunoSEQ multiplex PCR; TCRdb's copy has only in-frame clones and lacks some. This repertoire comprises roughly 120,000 clones; its ten largest clones make up roughly 4%. Germline-derived CDR1 and CDR2 are MGHRA and YSYEKL. Trimming pared 4 bases from V and 8 bases from J, leaving 11 bases between. This CDR3 comprises 13 residues. Material: PBMCs. This sequence was found in a man aged 18 to 29 in good health and CMV-seronegative. The gene calls are TRBV4-1 and TRBJ1-4, with no clear D. The CDR3 protein is CASSREVPEKLFF. In DNA, the CDR3 is TGCGCCAGCAGCCGGGAGGTTCCGGAAAAACTGTTTTTT.